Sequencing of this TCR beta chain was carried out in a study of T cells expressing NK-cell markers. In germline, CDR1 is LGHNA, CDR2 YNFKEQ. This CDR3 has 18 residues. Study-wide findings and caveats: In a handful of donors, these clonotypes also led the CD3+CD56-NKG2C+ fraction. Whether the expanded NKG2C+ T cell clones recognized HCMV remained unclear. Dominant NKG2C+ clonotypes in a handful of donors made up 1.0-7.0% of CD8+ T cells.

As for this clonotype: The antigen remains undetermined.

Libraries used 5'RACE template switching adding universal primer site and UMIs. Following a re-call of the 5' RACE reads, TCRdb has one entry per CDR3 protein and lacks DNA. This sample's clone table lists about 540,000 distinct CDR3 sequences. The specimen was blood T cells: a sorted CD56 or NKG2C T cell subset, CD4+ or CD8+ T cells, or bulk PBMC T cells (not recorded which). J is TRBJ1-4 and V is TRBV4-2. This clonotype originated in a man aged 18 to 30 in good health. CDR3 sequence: CASSPPRVGQTTNEKLFF.